Detailed here is one T cell receptor (beta chain). The repertoire was sequenced with immunoSEQ multiplex PCR; TCRdb's copy has only in-frame clones and lacks some. The data contain more than 95,000 clones, over 90% of them seen just once; the ten biggest clones take up roughly 2.6%. These data are taken from a study of control samples from healthy donors and cancer patients. Germline V CDR1 and CDR2: LNHDA, SQIVND (reference sequence). The ends were cut back, 5 bases at V and 0 bases at J, with 14 bases in the middle. The CDR3 length is 16 residues. This TCR was sampled from a young man in good health. The chain has TRBV19 and TRBJ1-5; no definite D call. What was sequenced was blood. The CDR3 DNA is TGTGCCAGTAGTCCAGGAGGACGGGTTAGCAATCAGCCCCAGCATTTT. Its protein is CASSPGGRVSNQPQHF. Together with reference TRBV19 and TRBJ1-5, the CDR3 gives the full variable domain: DGGITQSPKYLFRKEGQNVTLSCEQNLNHDAMYWYRQDPGQGLRLIYYSQIVNDFQKGDIAEGYSVSREKKESFPLTVTSAQKNPTAFYLCASSPGGRVSNQPQHFGDGTRLSIL.